A single sample is the source of the 29 T cell receptor beta chains below, sequenced in a study of monozygotic twins with inflammatory bowel disease. TCRdb derives one entry per CDR3 protein from the 5' RACE reads, leaving out DNA. The sample holds roughly 90,000 distinct CDR3 sequences. Sequenced input: blood. The receptors shown here come from a human donor with ulcerative colitis or Crohn's disease, or a healthy co-twin of an affected twin (not recorded which).

The CDR3 sequence: CASSPTDDRGGNQPQHF. The V call is TRBV9, the J call TRBJ1-5; TCRdb proposes TRBD1, but this gene call is untestable without DNA. Germline V gives CDR1 SGDLS, CDR2 YYNGEE. This CDR3 is built from 17 residues.

The chain links TRBV29-1 to TRBJ1-2; with no DNA, the TCRdb D assignment of TRBD1 cannot be verified. CDR1 SQVTM and CDR2 ANQGSEA come from the germline V gene. This CDR3 has 15 residues. This CDR3 is CSVEDYMTGSTGYTF.

V and J are TRBV5-1 and TRBJ2-5; TCRdb proposes TRBD1, but this gene call is untestable without DNA. Germline lookup yields CDR1 SGHRS and CDR2 YFSETQ. CDR3 length equals 14 residues. The CDR3 loop reads CASSLTGGGETQYF.

The rearrangement joins TRBV6-4 to TRBJ2-2; the TRBD2 assignment by TCRdb is unverifiable without DNA. CDR1 and CDR2 (germline): MRHNA, SNTAGT. The CDR3 runs 17 residues. CDR3 region: CASSDGWGGPSTGELFF.

This chain connects TRBV10-2 to TRBJ1-1. The CDR3 is 12 residues long. Germline CDR1 reads WSHSY; CDR2 reads SAAADI. The CDR3 protein is CASSMTVTEAFF.

The chain carries TRBV18 and TRBJ2-5; the D gene TCRdb calls, TRBD1, cannot be checked with no DNA. CDR1 is KGHSH, CDR2 LQKENI, per germline. The CDR3 totals 14 residues. The CDR3: CASSPGGPGETQYF.

The genes are TRBV11-2 and TRBJ1-4; TCRdb selects TRBD1, and the lack of DNA leaves this call unchecked. This CDR3 spans 13 amino acids. From germline, CDR1 is SGHAT and CDR2 FQNNGV. CDR3 sequence reads: CASSLDRVEKLFF.

V and J are TRBV6-8 and TRBJ1-5; there is no DNA to check the TCRdb D call of TRBD1. The CDR3 totals 18 residues. Germline V gene sequence: CDR1 MNHGY, CDR2 SAAAGT. CDR3 residues: CASPEGESFGGSNQPQHF.

The chain uses TRBV6-1 and TRBJ1-5; TCRdb reports TRBD1, a call that lacks DNA to check it against. In germline, CDR1 is MNHNS, CDR2 SASEGT. This CDR3 has 15 residues. The CDR3 loop reads CASSAPRVGNQPQHF.

The CDR3 sequence is CASSFLALGTEAFF. The chain couples TRBV28 to TRBJ1-1. Per germline, CDR1 MDHEN and CDR2 SYDVKM. The CDR3 runs 14 residues. Full variable domain (remainder filled in from reference TRBV28 and TRBJ1-1): DVKVTQSSRYLVKRTGEKVFLECVQDMDHENMFWYRQDPGLGLRLIYFSYDVKMKEKGDIPEGYSVSREKKERFSLILESASTNQTSMYLCASSFLALGTEAFFGQGTRLTVV.

The chain uses TRBV18 and TRBJ2-7. This CDR3 comprises 12 residues. CDR1 is KGHSH and CDR2 is LQKENI in the germline V gene. CDR3 residues: CASSSGPDEQYF.

The chain is built from TRBV11-1 and TRBJ2-3; TCRdb returns TRBD1, unconfirmable since there is no DNA. This CDR3 is 15 amino acids long. Germline CDR1 is SGHAT and CDR2 is FQDESV (reference sequence). CDR3 region: CASSTGQGYPDTQYF.

This chain links TRBV24-1 with TRBJ2-5; TCRdb's D gene call, TRBD2, goes unchecked for lack of DNA. The CDR3 length is 20 residues. Looked up from germline, CDR1 is KGHDR and CDR2 is SFDVKD. The CDR3: CATSDLTGPDSRDTQETQYF.

V and J are TRBV7-2 and TRBJ2-7; there is no DNA to check the TCRdb D call of TRBD1. The CDR3 runs to 13 residues. Germline-derived CDR1 and CDR2 are SGHTA and FQGNSA. The CDR3: CASSSPGYYEQYF.

The chain combines TRBV12-3 or TRBV12-4 with TRBJ2-1; the TCRdb D gene call, TRBD1, has no DNA to confirm it. The CDR3 consists of 15 residues. The CDR3 reads CASRTWGQGIDEQFF.

The chain couples TRBV3-1 to TRBJ1-2; the TCRdb D gene call, TRBD1, has no DNA to confirm it. CDR3 length: 14 amino acids. The germline V gene has CDR1 LGHDT and CDR2 YNNKEL (reference sequence). The CDR3 reads CASSQRTGNYGYTF.

The rearrangement uses TRBV20-1 and TRBJ2-1; TCRdb calls TRBD2, which cannot be checked without DNA. Germline V CDR1 and CDR2: DFQATT, SNEGSKA (reference sequence). The CDR3 extends over 12 amino acids. The CDR3 region is CSAMAGGNEQFF.

The chain links TRBV5-1 to TRBJ2-7; TCRdb designates TRBD1, a call that cannot be tested without DNA. Germline V gene lookup returns CDR1 SGHRS and CDR2 YFSETQ. The CDR3 contains 14 residues. CDR3 amino acids: CASSFSPTTYEQYF.

The rearrangement links TRBV12-3 or TRBV12-4 to TRBJ2-5; the D gene TCRdb calls, TRBD1, cannot be checked with no DNA. This CDR3 contains 14 residues. CDR3 sequence: CASSPTGEQETQYF.

The chain uses TRBV6-1 and TRBJ2-7; TCRdb's D call of TRBD2 is untestable without DNA. This CDR3 comprises 15 residues. The germline V gene encodes CDR1 MNHNS and CDR2 SASEGT. The CDR3 reads CASSVTGTTQYEQYF.

The rearrangement links TRBV5-4 to TRBJ2-5; checking the TCRdb D call of TRBD2 is not possible without DNA. From germline, CDR1 is SGHNT and CDR2 YYREEE (reference sequence). This CDR3 comprises 18 residues. The CDR3 reads CASSFPIGTSGGEETQYF. Variable domain in full (rest from reference TRBV5-4 and TRBJ2-5): ETGVTQSPTHLIKTRGQQVTLRCSSQSGHNTVSWYQQALGQGPQFIFQYYREEENGRGNFPPRFSGLQFPNYSSELNVNALELDDSALYLCASSFPIGTSGGEETQYFGPGTRLLVL.

J is TRBJ2-3 and V is TRBV18; TCRdb outputs TRBD2, but without DNA this stays unchecked. This CDR3 contains 14 residues. From germline, CDR1 is KGHSH and CDR2 LQKENI. CDR3 sequence reads: CASSLGGATDTQYF.

The V gene is TRBV7-2, the J gene TRBJ2-3; TCRdb outputs TRBD1, but without DNA this stays unchecked. The CDR3 consists of 13 residues. Germline loops: CDR1 SGHTA, CDR2 FQGNSA. CDR3: CASSLGAEGTQYF.

The chain uses TRBV5-1 and TRBJ1-2; as DNA is missing, the TRBD1 call by TCRdb cannot be tested. Germline V gives CDR1 SGHRS, CDR2 YFSETQ. The CDR3 extends over 16 amino acids. CDR3: CASSLSVSTVVYGYTF.

This chain links TRBV5-1 with TRBJ1-4. CDR1 and CDR2 from the germline V gene are SGHRS and YFSETQ. The length of the CDR3 is 16 residues. CDR3 loop: CASSPGTFATNEKLFF.

This chain links TRBV18 with TRBJ2-3. Per the germline V gene, CDR1 is KGHSH and CDR2 is LQKENI. The CDR3 spans 14 residues. CDR3 loop: CASSPPSSTDTQYF. The full variable domain, completed using reference TRBV18 and TRBJ2-3, is NAGVMQNPRHLVRRRGQEARLRCSPMKGHSHVYWYRQLPEEGLKFMVYLQKENIIDESGMPKERFSAEFPKEGPSILRIQQVVRGDSAAYFCASSPPSSTDTQYFGPGTRLTVL.

The chain is built from TRBV11-2 and TRBJ1-4. Per the germline V gene, CDR1 is SGHAT and CDR2 is FQNNGV. CDR3 size: 15 residues. The CDR3 reads CASSARAGHGEKLFF.

The CDR3 loop is CASSMRGAYNEQFF. This chain uses TRBV6-6 with TRBJ2-1; TCRdb picks TRBD2, but there is no DNA to check that call. From germline, CDR1 is MNHNY and CDR2 SVGAGI (reference sequence). The CDR3 totals 14 residues.

J is TRBJ1-1 and V is TRBV12-3 or TRBV12-4; TCRdb's D gene call, TRBD1, goes unchecked for lack of DNA. The CDR3 contains 16 residues. The CDR3: CASSSSRGGGNTEAFF.